Presented here are 23 T cell receptor beta chains from one specimen sequenced in a study of blood T cell repertoires in COVID-19. Some clones are missing from TCRdb's copy, which holds only in-frame ones; the method was immunoSEQ multiplex PCR. The sample includes 250,000 to 300,000 clones, around four fifths of them seen just once. Sequenced input: PBMCs or T cells enriched from blood (not recorded which). These receptors were obtained from a man between 25 and 39 years old with acute COVID-19.

The chain couples TRBV6-2 or TRBV6-3 to TRBJ2-7; TRBD1 matches 7 bases. Germline V gene sequence: CDR1 MNHEY, CDR2 SVGEGT. The V segment lost 5 bases and the J segment 1 base; nucleotides outside the gene matches: 11. This CDR3 comprises 16 residues. The CDR3 is CASSDPGTASSYEQYV. The DNA of the CDR3 is TGTGCCAGCAGTGACCCCGGGACAGCCAGTTCCTACGAGCAGTACGTC.

This clone was counted only a few times. The chain combines TRBV30 with TRBJ2-1; no reliable D call. This CDR3 is built from 12 residues. The V gene lost 4 bases and the J gene lost 0 bases, with 4 bases spanning the gap. Germline values: CDR1 GTSNPN, CDR2 SVGIG (reference sequence). The CDR3 region has the DNA TGTGCCTGGACTAGCTCCTACAATGAGCAGTTCTTC. It specifies CAWTSSYNEQFF.

The table lists this clone with a few counts. J is TRBJ1-3 and V is TRBV15; tentative D call: TRBD1 (6 bases). Germline V gene data show CDR1 as LNHNV and CDR2 as YYDKDF (reference sequence). Trimming shortened V by 8 bases and J by 4 bases, and 15 bases separated the two germline ends. There are 14 residues in the CDR3. The CDR3: CATSRPGVGNTIYF. CDR3 nucleotide sequence: TGTGCCACCTCACGGCCAGGGGTCGGAAACACCATATATTTT.

The chain couples TRBV5-1 to TRBJ2-7; 12 bases map to TRBD1. The CDR3 is 15 amino acids. The J segment lost 6 bases and the V segment lost 4 bases, leaving 8 bases of the junction unmatched. Germline lookup yields CDR1 SGHRS and CDR2 YFSETQ. CDR3 protein: CASSPGGTGGGEQYV. The CDR3 DNA reads as TGCGCCAGCAGCCCCGGTGGGACAGGGGGCGGCGAGCAGTACGTC.

The rearrangement joins TRBV4-1 to TRBJ2-6; 10 bases are a match to TRBD1. Germline V gene sequence: CDR1 MGHRA, CDR2 YSYEKL. CDR3 length equals 18 residues. The J segment lost 3 bases and the V segment lost 3 bases, leaving 8 bases of the junction unmatched. CDR3 in amino acids: CASSHPTGGGNGANVLTF. The DNA of the CDR3 is TGCGCCAGCAGCCACCCGACAGGGGGCGGGAATGGGGCCAACGTCCTGACTTTC.

This chain links TRBV15 with TRBJ1-1; 10 bases align to TRBD1. J lost 6 bases, V lost 0 bases, and 22 bases had no gene match. This CDR3 is built from 21 residues. CDR1 LNHNV and CDR2 YYDKDF come from the germline V gene (reference sequence). CDR3 DNA: TGTGCCACCAGCAGAGATCGAGTCCGGGACAGGGGTTCAGATGCCGTTGCTGAAGCTTTCTTT. Protein sequence: CATSRDRVRDRGSDAVAEAFF.

This clone was picked up one time. The rearrangement links TRBV7-3 to TRBJ2-1, with 9 bases matching TRBD2. The germline CDR1 and CDR2 sequences are SGHTA and FQGTGA. This CDR3 region has 16 residues. J gave up 1 base and V 5 bases, and 6 bases lay outside the gene matches. The CDR3, as DNA: TGTGCCAGCAGCCCGGGCCTAGCGGGATCCTACAATGAGCAGTTCTTC. Its protein is CASSPGLAGSYNEQFF. The full variable domain, completed using reference TRBV7-3 and TRBJ2-1, is GAGVSQTPSNKVTEKGKYVELRCDPISGHTALYWYRQSLGQGPEFLIYFQGTGAADDSGLPNDRFFAVRPEGSVSTLKIQRTERGDSAVYLCASSPGLAGSYNEQFFGPGTRLTVL.

The chain couples TRBV24-1 to TRBJ1-5, with TRBD1 matching over 10 bases. Germline V lookup: CDR1 KGHDR, CDR2 SFDVKD. Losses at the gene ends were 3 bases for V and 0 bases for J; bases not matched to a gene: 4. This CDR3 contains 17 residues. The chain's CDR3 is CATSDTGQGNSNQPQHF. Here the CDR3 DNA reads TGTGCCACCAGTGATACGGGACAGGGGAATAGCAATCAGCCCCAGCATTTT.

The chain joins TRBV19 to TRBJ2-1; TRBD2 aligns across 11 bases. The ends lost 5 bases at V and 8 bases at J; junction bases unmatched: 11. Germline V gene sequence: CDR1 LNHDA, CDR2 SQIVND (reference sequence). The CDR3 extends over 16 amino acids. CDR3 region: CASSAMTSGILHEQFF. CDR3 DNA sequence: TGTGCCAGTAGTGCCATGACTAGCGGGATACTACATGAGCAGTTCTTC.

In this sample, this clone turned up many times. The rearrangement uses TRBV5-8 and TRBJ1-6, with unresolved D. Between the trimmed V and J ends, which lost 5 bases and 10 bases, there was a span of 19 bases. The CDR3 spans 15 residues. CDR1 and CDR2 (germline): SGHTS, YDEGEE. The CDR3 DNA reads TGTGCCAGCAGGTGGAAGTCGGGTGTAGGATCACCCCTCCACTTT. Its protein product is CASRWKSGVGSPLHF.

The chain combines TRBV11-2 with TRBJ2-2; D perhaps matches TRBD1 (6 bases). The V end was cut by 6 bases, the J end by 5 bases, with 16 bases between. The CDR3 is made up of 15 amino acids. CDR1 SGHAT and CDR2 FQNNGV come from the germline V gene. CDR3 in amino acids: CASRSGTPQTGELFF. The DNA of the CDR3 is TGTGCCAGCAGGTCCGGGACACCACAAACCGGGGAGCTGTTTTTT.

The chain recombines TRBV21-1 with TRBJ1-1; TRBD1, the table's D call, lacks a check against the DNA. TRBV21-1 is a recognized pseudogene. This CDR3 contains 14 residues. The CDR3 is CASSTPGTGGKAFF. CDR3 coding DNA: TGTGCCAGCAGCACTCCCGGGACAGGGGGTAAAGCTTTCTTT.

V and J are TRBV2 and TRBJ2-7; TRBD1 aligns across 9 bases. CDR3 size: 13 residues. Germline V gene lookup returns CDR1 SNHLY and CDR2 FYNNEI. J was trimmed by 5 bases and V by 5 bases; bases with no gene match: 4. The CDR3 bases are TGTGCCAGCAGTCGGGGACAGGGTAACGAGCAGTACGTC. This sequence encodes CASSRGQGNEQYV.

The rearrangement joins TRBV11-2 to TRBJ2-1; D may be TRBD2 (5 bases). Germline V CDR1 and CDR2: SGHAT, FQNNGV. CDR3 length: 13 amino acids. Deletions cut 5 bases from V and 9 bases from J, with 14 bases between. CDR3 in amino acids: CASSPRGFTEQFF. CDR3 coding DNA: TGTGCCAGCAGCCCGCGCGGGTTTACTGAGCAGTTCTTC.

DNA of the CDR3: TGTGCCAGCAGCTTGGTCCAGGGAAACTATGGCTACACCTTC. This codes for CASSLVQGNYGYTF. This rearrangement joins TRBV5-6 to TRBJ1-2, with a possible D match to TRBD1 (5 bases). The germline V gene has CDR1 SGHDT and CDR2 YYEEEE. The ends were cut back, 0 bases at V and 2 bases at J, with 8 bases in the middle. The CDR3 runs to 14 residues.

The J gene is TRBJ2-1, the V gene TRBV20-1; D is perhaps TRBD2 (5 bases). The length of the CDR3 is 11 residues. V was shortened by 5 bases and J by 15 bases, with 17 bases between the two germline ends. Germline-derived CDR1 and CDR2 are DFQATT and SNEGSKA (reference sequence). The CDR3 reads CSALGSSEGFF. CDR3 coding DNA: TGCAGTGCTCTGGGGAGCTCAGAGGGGTTCTTC.

This sequence joins TRBV5-1 and TRBJ1-1; unclear D gene. The CDR3 loop spans 15 amino acids. Trimming removed 1 base at V and 1 base at J, with 11 bases between. Germline-derived CDR1 and CDR2 are SGHRS and YFSETQ. The CDR3 DNA follows: TGCGCCAGCAGCTTGAGTGCGGCATCGAACACTGAAGCTTTCTTT. This translates into CASSLSAASNTEAFF.

This clone has a single count. V and J are TRBV5-1 and TRBJ2-2; perhaps TRBD2 as D (6 bases). The V end lost 0 bases, the J end lost 5 bases, and 11 bases lay between the germline ends. CDR3 size: 15 residues. The germline V gene has CDR1 SGHRS and CDR2 YFSETQ. DNA of the CDR3: TGCGCCAGCAGCTTGGCCGTGGAGGGAACCGGGGAGCTGTTTTTT. Translating it yields CASSLAVEGTGELFF.

V usage is TRBV5-4 and J usage is TRBJ1-1; weak D call: TRBD1 (6 bases). CDR1 SGHNT and CDR2 YYREEE come from the germline V gene (reference sequence). The V gene lost 4 bases and the J gene lost 1 base, with 20 bases spanning the gap. The CDR3 covers 17 residues. CDR3 nucleotides: TGTGCCAGCAGCGCCGGCGGGTTAAGGGGGTGGAACACTGAAGCTTTCTTT. This translates into CASSAGGLRGWNTEAFF.

The gene calls are TRBV18 and TRBJ1-3; D ambiguous. V was cut by 3 bases and J by 6 bases, with 6 bases left in between. The germline gives CDR1 KGHSH, CDR2 LQKENI. There are 12 residues in the CDR3. DNA of the CDR3: TGTGCCAGCTCACCCTTAGAAAACACCATATATTTT. Its translation is CASSPLENTIYF.

The chain links TRBV5-4 to TRBJ2-2; TRBD1 is a possible D gene (5 bases). V lost 3 bases, J lost 4 bases, and 13 bases lay in between. This CDR3 contains 15 residues. Looked up from germline, CDR1 is SGHNT and CDR2 is YYREEE (reference sequence). CDR3 amino acids: CASSSRELGTGELFF. The CDR3 nucleotides read TGTGCCAGCAGCTCCAGGGAATTAGGCACCGGGGAGCTGTTTTTT.

A remark on this clone: Other DNA sequences of this sample code for an identical CDR3. This chain joins TRBV11-2 and TRBJ2-1; TRBD2 agrees at 11 bases. Germline V gives CDR1 SGHAT, CDR2 FQNNGV. Losses at the gene ends were 2 bases for V and 3 bases for J; bases not matched to a gene: 0. The CDR3 has 15 residues. DNA of the CDR3: TGTGCCAGCAGCTTACTAGCGGGGGGCTACAATGAGCAGTTCTTC. It encodes CASSLLAGGYNEQFF.

V gene TRBV19 combines with J gene TRBJ2-3; 7 positions match TRBD2. The V gene's germline CDR1 is LNHDA and CDR2 SQIVND (reference sequence). The CDR3 has 15 residues. Losses at the gene ends were 5 bases for V and 1 base for J; bases not matched to a gene: 6. This CDR3 is CASSRWEGRTDTQYF. The CDR3 nucleotides are TGTGCCAGTAGTCGGTGGGAGGGCCGCACAGATACGCAGTATTTT.